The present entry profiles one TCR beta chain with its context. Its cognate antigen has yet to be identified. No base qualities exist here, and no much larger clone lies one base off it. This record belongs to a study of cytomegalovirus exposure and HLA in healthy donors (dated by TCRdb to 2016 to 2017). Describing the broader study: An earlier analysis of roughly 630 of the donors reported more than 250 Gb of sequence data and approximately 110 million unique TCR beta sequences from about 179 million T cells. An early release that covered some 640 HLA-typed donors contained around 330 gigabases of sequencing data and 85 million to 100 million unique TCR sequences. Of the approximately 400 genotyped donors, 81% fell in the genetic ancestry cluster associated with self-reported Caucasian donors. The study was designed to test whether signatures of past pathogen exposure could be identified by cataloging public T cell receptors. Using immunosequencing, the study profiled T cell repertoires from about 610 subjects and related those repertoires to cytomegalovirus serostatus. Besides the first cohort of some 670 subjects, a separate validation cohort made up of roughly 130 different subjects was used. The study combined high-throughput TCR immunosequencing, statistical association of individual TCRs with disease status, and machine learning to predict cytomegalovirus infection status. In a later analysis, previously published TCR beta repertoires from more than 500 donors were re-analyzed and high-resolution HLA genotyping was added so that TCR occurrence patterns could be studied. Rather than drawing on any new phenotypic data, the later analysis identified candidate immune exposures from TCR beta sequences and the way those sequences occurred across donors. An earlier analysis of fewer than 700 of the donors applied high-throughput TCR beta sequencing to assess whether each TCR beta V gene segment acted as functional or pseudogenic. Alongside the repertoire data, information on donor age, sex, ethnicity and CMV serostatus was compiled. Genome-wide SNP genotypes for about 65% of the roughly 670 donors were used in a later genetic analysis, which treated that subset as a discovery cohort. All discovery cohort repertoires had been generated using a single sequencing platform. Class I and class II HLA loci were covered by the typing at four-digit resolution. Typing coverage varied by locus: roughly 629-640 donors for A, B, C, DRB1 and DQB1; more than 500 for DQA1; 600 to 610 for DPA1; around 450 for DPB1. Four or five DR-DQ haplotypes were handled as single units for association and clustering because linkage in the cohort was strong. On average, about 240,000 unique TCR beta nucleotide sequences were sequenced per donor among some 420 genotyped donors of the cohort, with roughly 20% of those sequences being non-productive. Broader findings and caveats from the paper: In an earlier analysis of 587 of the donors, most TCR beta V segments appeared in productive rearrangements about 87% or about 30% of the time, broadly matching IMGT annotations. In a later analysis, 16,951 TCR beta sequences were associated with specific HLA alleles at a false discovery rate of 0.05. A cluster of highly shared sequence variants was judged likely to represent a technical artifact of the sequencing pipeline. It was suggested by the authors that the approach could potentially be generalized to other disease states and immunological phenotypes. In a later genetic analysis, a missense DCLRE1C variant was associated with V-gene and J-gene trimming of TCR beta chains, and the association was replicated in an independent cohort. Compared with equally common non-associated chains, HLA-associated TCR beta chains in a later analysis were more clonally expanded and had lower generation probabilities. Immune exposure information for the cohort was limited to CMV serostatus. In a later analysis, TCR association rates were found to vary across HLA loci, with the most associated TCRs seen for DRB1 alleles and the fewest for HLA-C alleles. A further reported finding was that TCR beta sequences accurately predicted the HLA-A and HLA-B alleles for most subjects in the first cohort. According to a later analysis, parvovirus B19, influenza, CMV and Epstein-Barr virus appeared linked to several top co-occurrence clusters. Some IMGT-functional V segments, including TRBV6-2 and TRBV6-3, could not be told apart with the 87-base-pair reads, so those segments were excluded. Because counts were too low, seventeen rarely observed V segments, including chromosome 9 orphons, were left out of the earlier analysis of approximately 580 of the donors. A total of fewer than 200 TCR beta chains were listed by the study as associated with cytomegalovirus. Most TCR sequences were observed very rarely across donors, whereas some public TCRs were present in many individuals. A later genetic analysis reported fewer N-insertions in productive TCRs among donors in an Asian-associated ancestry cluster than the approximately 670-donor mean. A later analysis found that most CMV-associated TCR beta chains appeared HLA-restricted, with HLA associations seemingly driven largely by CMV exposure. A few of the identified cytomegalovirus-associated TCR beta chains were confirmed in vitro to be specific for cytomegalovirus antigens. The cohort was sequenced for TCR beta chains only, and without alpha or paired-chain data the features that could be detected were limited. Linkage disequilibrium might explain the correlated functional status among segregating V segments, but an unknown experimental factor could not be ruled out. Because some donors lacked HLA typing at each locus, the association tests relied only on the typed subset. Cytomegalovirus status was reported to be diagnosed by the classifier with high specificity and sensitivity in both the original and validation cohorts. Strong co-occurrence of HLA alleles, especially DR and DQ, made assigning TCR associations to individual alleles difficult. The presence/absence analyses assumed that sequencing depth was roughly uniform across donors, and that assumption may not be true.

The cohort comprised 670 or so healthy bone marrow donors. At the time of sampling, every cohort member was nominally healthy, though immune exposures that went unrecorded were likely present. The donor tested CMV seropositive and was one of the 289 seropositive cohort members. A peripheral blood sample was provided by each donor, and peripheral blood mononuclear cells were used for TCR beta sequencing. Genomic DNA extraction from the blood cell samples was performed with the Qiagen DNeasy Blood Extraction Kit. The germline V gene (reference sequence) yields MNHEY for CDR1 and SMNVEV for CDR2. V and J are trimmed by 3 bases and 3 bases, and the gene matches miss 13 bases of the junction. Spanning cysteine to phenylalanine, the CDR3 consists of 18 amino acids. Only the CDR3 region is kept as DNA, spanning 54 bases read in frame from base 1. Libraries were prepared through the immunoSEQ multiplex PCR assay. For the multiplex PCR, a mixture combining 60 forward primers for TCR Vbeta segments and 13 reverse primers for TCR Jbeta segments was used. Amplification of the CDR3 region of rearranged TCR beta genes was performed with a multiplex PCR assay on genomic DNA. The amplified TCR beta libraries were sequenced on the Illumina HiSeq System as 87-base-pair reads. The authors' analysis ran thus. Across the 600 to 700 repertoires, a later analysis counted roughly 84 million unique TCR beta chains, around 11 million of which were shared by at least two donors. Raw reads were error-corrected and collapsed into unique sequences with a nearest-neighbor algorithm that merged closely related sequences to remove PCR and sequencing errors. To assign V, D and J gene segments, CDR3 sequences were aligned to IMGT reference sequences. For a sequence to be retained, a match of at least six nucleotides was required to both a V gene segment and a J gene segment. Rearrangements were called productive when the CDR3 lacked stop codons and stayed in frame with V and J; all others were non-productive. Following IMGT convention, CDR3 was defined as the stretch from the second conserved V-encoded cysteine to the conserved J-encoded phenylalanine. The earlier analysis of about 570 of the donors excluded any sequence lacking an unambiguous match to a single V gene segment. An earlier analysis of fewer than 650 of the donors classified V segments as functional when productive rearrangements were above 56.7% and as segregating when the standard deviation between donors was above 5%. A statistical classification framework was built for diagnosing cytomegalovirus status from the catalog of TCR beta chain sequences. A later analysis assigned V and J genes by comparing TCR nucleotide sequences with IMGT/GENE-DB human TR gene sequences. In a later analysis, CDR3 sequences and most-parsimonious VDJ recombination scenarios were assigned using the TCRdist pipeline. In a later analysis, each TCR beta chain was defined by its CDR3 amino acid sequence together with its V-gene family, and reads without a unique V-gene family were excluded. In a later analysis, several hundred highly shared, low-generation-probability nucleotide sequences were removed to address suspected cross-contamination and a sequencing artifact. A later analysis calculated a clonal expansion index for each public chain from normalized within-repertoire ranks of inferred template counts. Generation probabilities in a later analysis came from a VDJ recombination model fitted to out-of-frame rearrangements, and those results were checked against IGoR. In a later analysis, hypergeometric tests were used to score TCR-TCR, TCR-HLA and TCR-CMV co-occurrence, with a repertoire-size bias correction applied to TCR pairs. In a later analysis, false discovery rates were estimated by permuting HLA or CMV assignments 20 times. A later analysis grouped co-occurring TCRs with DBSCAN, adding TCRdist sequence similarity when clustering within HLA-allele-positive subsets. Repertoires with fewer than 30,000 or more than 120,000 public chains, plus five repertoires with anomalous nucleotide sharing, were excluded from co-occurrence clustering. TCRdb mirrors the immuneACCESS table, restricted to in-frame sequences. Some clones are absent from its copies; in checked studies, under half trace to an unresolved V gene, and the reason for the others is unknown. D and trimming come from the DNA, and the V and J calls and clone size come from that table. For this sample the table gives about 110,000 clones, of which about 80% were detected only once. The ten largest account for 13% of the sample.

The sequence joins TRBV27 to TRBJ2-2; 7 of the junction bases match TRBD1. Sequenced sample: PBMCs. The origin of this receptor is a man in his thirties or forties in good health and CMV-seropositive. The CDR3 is CASSFDPYRGSDTGELFF. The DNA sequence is TGTGCCAGCAGTTTTGATCCCTACAGGGGATCGGACACCGGGGAGCTGTTTTTT.